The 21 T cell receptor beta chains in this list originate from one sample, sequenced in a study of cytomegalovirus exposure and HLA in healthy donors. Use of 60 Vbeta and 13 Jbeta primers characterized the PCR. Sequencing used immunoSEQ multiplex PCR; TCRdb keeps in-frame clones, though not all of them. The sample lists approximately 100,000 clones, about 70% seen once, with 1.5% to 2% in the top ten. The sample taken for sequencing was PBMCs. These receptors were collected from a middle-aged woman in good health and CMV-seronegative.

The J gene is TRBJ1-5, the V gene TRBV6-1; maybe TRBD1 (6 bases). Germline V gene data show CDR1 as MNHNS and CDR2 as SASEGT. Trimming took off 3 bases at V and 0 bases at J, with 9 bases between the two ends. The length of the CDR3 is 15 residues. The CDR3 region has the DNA TGTGCCAGCAGTGAGGCAGGGGATAGCAATCAGCCCCAGCATTTT. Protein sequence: CASSEAGDSNQPQHF.

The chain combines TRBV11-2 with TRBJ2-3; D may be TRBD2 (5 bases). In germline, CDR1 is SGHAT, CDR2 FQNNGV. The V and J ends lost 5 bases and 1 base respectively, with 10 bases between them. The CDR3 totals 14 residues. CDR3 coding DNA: TGTGCCAGCAGCACCGACTACCGCACAGATACGCAGTATTTT. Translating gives CASSTDYRTDTQYF.

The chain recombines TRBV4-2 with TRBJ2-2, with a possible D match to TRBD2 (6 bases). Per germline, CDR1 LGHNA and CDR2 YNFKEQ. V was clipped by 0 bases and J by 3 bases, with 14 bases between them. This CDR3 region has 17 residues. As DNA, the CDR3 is TGTGCCAGCAGCCAAGATTTGGAGGGAATGGACACCGGGGAGCTGTTTTTT. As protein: CASSQDLEGMDTGELFF.

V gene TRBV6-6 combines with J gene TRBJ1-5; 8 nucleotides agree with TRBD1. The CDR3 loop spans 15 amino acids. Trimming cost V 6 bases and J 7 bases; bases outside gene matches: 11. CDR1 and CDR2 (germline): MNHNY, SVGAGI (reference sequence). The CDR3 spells CASRQDQGARQPQHF. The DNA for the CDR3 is TGTGCCAGCAGACAGGATCAGGGGGCCAGACAGCCCCAGCATTTT.

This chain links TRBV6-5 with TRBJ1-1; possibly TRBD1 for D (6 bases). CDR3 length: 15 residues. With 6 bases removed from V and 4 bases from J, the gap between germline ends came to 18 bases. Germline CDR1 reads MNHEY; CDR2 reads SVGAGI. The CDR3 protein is CASRPKGRGGTEAFF. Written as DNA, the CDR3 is TGTGCCAGCAGGCCCAAGGGGAGGGGGGGCACTGAAGCTTTCTTT.

The CDR3 DNA reads TGTGCCTCAGAGGGTAGCAATCAGCCCCAGCATTTT. Protein product: CASEGSNQPQHF. This chain connects TRBV7-2 to TRBJ1-5; the D is unclear. This CDR3 has 12 residues. The germline gives CDR1 SGHTA, CDR2 FQGNSA. V was pared by 11 bases and J by 0 bases, with 8 bases between.

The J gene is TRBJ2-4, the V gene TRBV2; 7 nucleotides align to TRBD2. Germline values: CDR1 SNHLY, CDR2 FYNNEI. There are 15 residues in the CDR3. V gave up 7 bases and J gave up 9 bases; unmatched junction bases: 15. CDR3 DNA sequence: TGTGCCAGCAAGGTGTACGGGGGGACCAAGGGCATTCAGTACTTC. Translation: CASKVYGGTKGIQYF.

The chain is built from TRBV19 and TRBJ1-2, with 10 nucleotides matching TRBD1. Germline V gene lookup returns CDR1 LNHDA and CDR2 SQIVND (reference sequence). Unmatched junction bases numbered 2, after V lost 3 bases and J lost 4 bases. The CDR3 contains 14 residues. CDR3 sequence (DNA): TGTGCCAGTAGTATGACAGGGGGCGGCTATGGCTACACCTTC. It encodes CASSMTGGGYGYTF.

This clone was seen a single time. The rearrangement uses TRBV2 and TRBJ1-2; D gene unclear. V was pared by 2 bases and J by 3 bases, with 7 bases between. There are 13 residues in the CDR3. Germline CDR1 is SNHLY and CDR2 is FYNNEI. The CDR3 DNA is TGTGCCAGCAGTGAAATGGCTTACTATGGCTACACCTTC. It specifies CASSEMAYYGYTF.

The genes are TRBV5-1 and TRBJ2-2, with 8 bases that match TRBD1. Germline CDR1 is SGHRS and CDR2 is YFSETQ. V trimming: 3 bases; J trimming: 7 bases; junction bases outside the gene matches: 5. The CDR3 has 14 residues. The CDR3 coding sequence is TGCGCCAGCAGCTGGACAGGGACGGGCGGGGAGCTGTTTTTT. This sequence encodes CASSWTGTGGELFF.

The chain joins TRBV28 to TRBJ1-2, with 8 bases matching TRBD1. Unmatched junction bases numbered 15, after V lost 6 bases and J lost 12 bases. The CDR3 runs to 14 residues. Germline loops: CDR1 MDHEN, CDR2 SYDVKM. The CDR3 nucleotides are TGTGCCAGCAGGCGACCAGGGACAGGCTACTCCGACACCTTC. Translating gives CASRRPGTGYSDTF.

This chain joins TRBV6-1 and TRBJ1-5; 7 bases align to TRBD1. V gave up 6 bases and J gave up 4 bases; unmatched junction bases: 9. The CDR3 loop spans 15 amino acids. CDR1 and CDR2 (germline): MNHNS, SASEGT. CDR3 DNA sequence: TGTGCCAGCAGACCCCTAGACAGGGTGAATCAGCCCCAGCATTTT. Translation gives CASRPLDRVNQPQHF.

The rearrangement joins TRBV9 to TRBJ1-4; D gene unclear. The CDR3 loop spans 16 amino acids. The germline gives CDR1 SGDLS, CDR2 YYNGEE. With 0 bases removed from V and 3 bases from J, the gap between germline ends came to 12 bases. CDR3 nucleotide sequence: TGTGCCAGCAGCGTAGGGTTCAGGTCAGCTAATGAAAAACTGTTTTTT. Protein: CASSVGFRSANEKLFF.

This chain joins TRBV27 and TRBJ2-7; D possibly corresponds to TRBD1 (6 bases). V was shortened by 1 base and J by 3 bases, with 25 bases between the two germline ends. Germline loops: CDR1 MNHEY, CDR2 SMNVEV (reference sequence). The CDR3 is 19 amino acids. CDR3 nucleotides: TGTGCCAGCAGTTTATTACCAGTGGTTCGGGACACCCTGAACTACGAGCAGTACTTC. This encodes CASSLLPVVRDTLNYEQYF.

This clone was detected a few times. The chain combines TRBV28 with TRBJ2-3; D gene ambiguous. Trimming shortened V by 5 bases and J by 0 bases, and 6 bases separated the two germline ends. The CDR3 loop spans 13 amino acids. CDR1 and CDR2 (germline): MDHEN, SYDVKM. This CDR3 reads CASSPQSTDTQYF. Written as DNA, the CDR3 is TGTGCCAGCAGTCCCCAGAGCACAGATACGCAGTATTTT.

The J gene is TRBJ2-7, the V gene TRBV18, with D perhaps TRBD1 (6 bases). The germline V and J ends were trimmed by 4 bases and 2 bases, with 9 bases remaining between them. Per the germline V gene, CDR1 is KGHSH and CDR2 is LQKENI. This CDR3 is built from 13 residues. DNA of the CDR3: TGTGCCAGCTCACAAGGACAGCCCTACGAGCAGTACTTC. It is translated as CASSQGQPYEQYF.

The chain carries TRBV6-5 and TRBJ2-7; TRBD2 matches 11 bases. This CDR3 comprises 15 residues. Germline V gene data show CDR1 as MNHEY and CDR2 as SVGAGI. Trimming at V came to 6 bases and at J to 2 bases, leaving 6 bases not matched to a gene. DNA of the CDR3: TGTGCCAGCAGAGTACCGGGACTAGCGGCCTACGAGCAGTACTTC. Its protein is CASRVPGLAAYEQYF.

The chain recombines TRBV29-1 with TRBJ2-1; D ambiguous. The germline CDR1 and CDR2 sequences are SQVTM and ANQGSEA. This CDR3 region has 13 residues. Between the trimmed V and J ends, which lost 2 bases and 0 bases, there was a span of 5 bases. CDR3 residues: CSVETFSYNEQFF. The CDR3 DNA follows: TGCAGCGTTGAAACTTTCTCCTACAATGAGCAGTTCTTC.

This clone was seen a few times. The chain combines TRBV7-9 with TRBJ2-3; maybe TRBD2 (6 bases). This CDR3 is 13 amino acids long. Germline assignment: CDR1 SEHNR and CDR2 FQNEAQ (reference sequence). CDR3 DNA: TGTTTCACGGGAGTAGTGGGTGGAGATACGCAGTATTTT. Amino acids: CFTGVVGGDTQYF.

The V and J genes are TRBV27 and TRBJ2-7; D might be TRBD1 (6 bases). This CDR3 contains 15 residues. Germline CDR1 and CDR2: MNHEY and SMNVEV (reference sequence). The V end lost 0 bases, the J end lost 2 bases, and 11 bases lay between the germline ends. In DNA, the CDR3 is TGTGCCAGCAGTTTATCGACAGGTCCTCCCTACGAGCAGTACTTC. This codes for CASSLSTGPPYEQYF.

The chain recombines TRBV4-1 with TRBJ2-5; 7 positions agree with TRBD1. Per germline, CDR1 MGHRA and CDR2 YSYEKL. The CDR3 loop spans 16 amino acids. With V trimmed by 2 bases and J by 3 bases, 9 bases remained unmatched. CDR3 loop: CASSQYTDREKETQYF. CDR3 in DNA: TGCGCCAGCAGCCAATACACAGACAGGGAAAAAGAGACCCAGTACTTC.